One sample yielded the 5 T cell receptor beta chains listed below, sequenced in a study of response to subunit inactivated influenza vaccine (dated by TCRdb to 2016 to 2018). The library relied on RT-PCR. Sequencer: Illumina HiSeq 2500. TCRdb took the public reads, trimmed them with fastp at Q25, ran MiXCR for clone calling and kept in-frame beta chains. One record per CDR3 amino acid sequence lists the most common genes and DNA. The sample table lists hundreds of thousands of distinct CDR3 sequences, roughly 14% of them with a count of one. The ten largest account for about 9.9% of the sample. Sequenced here: PBMCs from blood, sampled 11 to 12 days after vaccination. The receptor set was obtained from a man in his fifties or sixties who received an inactivated influenza vaccine. Donor details come from another sample of the same person, matched by shared clones.

This chain connects TRBV5-1 to TRBJ1-2; the D gene is possibly TRBD1 (5 bases). CDR3 length: 15 amino acids. CDR1 is SGHRS, CDR2 YFSETQ, per germline. V shed 0 bases and J shed 4 bases, with 13 bases lying between them. CDR3 residues: CASSLDLGQIYGYTF. The CDR3 DNA reads as TGCGCCAGCAGCTTGGATTTGGGGCAGATCTATGGCTACACCTTC.

This clonotype was picked up a small number of times. The V and J genes are TRBV18 and TRBJ2-7; 8 positions agree with TRBD1. The junction had 5 bases not matched to a gene; V was cut back by 4 bases and J by 3 bases. In germline, CDR1 is KGHSH, CDR2 LQKENI. This CDR3 is 14 amino acids long. The CDR3, as DNA: TGTGCCAGCTCACAAAGGACAGGGAGCTACGAGCAGTACTTC. This gives the protein CASSQRTGSYEQYF.

This clonotype has more than one count but fewer than ten. The V gene is TRBV5-1, the J gene TRBJ1-2; TRBD1 is a possible D gene (6 bases). V was trimmed by 4 bases and J by 2 bases, leaving 12 bases between them. The CDR3 extends over 14 amino acids. The germline V gene encodes CDR1 SGHRS and CDR2 YFSETQ. As DNA, the CDR3 is TGCGCCAGCAGCCCGGGACATAGCAACTATGGCTACACCTTC. Its translation: CASSPGHSNYGYTF.

In this sample, this clonotype turned up a few times. V and J are TRBV7-2 and TRBJ1-4; a weak D match, TRBD1 (5 bases). The germline V gene encodes CDR1 SGHTA and CDR2 FQGNSA. CDR3 length: 15 residues. V was shortened by 6 bases and J by 6 bases, with 17 bases between the two germline ends. CDR3 protein: CASRLTGTLHEKLFF. CDR3 DNA: TGTGCCAGCAGACTAACCGGGACGTTGCATGAAAAACTGTTTTTT. Filled out from reference TRBV7-2 and TRBJ1-4, the complete variable domain reads GAGVSQSPSNKVTEKGKDVELRCDPISGHTALYWYRQSLGQGLEFLIYFQGNSAPDKSGLPSDRFSAERTGGSVSTLTIQRTQQEDSAVYLCASRLTGTLHEKLFFGSGTQLSVL.

This clonotype was seen repeatedly, ten times or more. The chain has TRBV7-2 and TRBJ2-3; D is uncertain. The CDR3 contains 15 residues. V was cut by 5 bases and J by 1 base, with 13 bases left in between. Germline CDR1 and CDR2: SGHTA and FQGNSA. CDR3 sequence reads: CASSQSRLRTDTQYF. In DNA form, the CDR3 reads TGTGCCAGCAGCCAAAGTAGGCTTCGCACAGATACGCAGTATTTT.